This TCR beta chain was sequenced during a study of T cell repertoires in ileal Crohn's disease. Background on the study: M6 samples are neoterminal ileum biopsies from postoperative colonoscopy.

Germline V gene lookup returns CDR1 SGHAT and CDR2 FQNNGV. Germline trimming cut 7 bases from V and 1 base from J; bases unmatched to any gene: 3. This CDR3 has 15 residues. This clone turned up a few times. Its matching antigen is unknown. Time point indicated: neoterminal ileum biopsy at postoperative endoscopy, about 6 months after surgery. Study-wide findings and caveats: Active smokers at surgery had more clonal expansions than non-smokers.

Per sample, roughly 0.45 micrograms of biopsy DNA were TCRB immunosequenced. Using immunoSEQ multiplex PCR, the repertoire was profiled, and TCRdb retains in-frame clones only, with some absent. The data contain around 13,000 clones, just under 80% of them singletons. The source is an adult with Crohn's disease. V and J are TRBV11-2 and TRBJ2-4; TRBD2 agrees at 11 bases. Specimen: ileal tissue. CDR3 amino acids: CASTPSGGAKNIQYF. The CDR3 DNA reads TGTGCCAGCACGCCTAGCGGGGGGGCCAAAAACATTCAGTACTTC.